These 26 T cell receptor beta chains were all obtained from the same sample, sequenced in a study of blood T cell repertoires in COVID-19. Generated by immunoSEQ multiplex PCR, the TCRdb table keeps only in-frame clones and is missing some. The sample has roughly 200,000 clones; around nine tenths are singletons. Sequenced: peripheral blood. Receptor source: a woman younger than 30 who had recovered from COVID-19.

This sequence joins TRBV5-5 and TRBJ2-7, with D possibly being TRBD1 (6 bases). Between the trimmed V and J ends, which lost 4 bases and 2 bases, there was a span of 13 bases. This CDR3 spans 14 amino acids. CDR1 and CDR2 (germline): SGHKS, YYEKEE (reference sequence). Here the CDR3 DNA reads TGTGCCAGCAGCCCGGGACAACCACCCTACGAGCAGTACTTC. Its protein product is CASSPGQPPYEQYF.

The chain couples TRBV27 to TRBJ2-7; D is ambiguous. Germline values: CDR1 MNHEY, CDR2 SMNVEV (reference sequence). The CDR3 totals 14 residues. V lost 5 bases and J lost 0, with 11 bases in between. The CDR3 loop reads CASSRFASSYEQYV. CDR3 nucleotides: TGTGCCAGCAGTAGGTTCGCTAGCTCCTACGAGCAGTACGTC.

The gene calls are TRBV5-5 and TRBJ1-2; 10 nucleotides agree with TRBD1. Germline V gene lookup returns CDR1 SGHKS and CDR2 YYEKEE (reference sequence). This CDR3 spans 14 amino acids. V lost 4 bases to trimming and J lost 3 bases; unmatched junction nucleotides: 3. Here the CDR3 reads CASSPGTGDYGYTF. For the CDR3, the DNA is TGTGCCAGCAGCCCGGGGACAGGGGACTATGGCTACACCTTC. The variable domain in full, with the rest retrieved from reference TRBV5-5 and TRBJ1-2, is DAGVTQSPTHLIKTRGQQVTLRCSPISGHKSVSWYQQVLGQGPQFIFQYYEKEERGRGNFPDRFSARQFPNYSSELNVNALLLGDSALYLCASSPGTGDYGYTFGSGTRLTVV.

The chain couples TRBV7-9 to TRBJ1-6; 7 nucleotides align to TRBD1. The junction had 8 bases not matched to a gene; V was cut back by 5 bases and J by 7 bases. CDR1 and CDR2 (germline): SEHNR, FQNEAQ (reference sequence). This CDR3 region has 15 residues. The CDR3 nucleotides read TGTGCCAGCAGCCTTGACAGGGAGTACAATTCACCCCTCCACTTT. The encoded protein is CASSLDREYNSPLHF.

This chain links TRBV6-4 with TRBJ1-1; D is unresolved. V lost 0 bases and J 7 bases, leaving 9 bases between the germline ends. There are 13 residues in the CDR3. From germline, CDR1 is MRHNA and CDR2 SNTAGT. In DNA form, the CDR3 reads TGTGCCAGCAGTGACTCGGTGTCGGGTGAAGCTTTCTTT. It is translated as CASSDSVSGEAFF.

V is TRBV15 and J is TRBJ2-2, with D possibly matching TRBD2 (7 bases). V lost 4 bases and J 7 bases, leaving 16 bases between the germline ends. This CDR3 spans 15 amino acids. CDR1 and CDR2 from the germline V gene are LNHNV and YYDKDF (reference sequence). In DNA, the CDR3 is TGTGCCACCAGCACCAGGACTAGGGGGATCGGGGAGCTGTTTTTT. Translating it yields CATSTRTRGIGELFF.

This clone showed up just once. The V and J genes are TRBV29-1 and TRBJ2-2, with 8 nucleotides matching TRBD1. The CDR3 extends over 12 amino acids. The ends lost 7 bases at V and 8 bases at J; junction bases unmatched: 6. Germline values: CDR1 SQVTM, CDR2 ANQGSEA. CDR3 amino acids: CSAIRGLGELFF. The DNA for the CDR3 is TGCAGCGCTATCAGGGGGCTGGGGGAGCTGTTTTTT.

DNA for the CDR3: TGTGCCAGCAGACCACAGGGGTACACCGGGGAGCTGTTTTTT. Protein: CASRPQGYTGELFF. The chain recombines TRBV6-4 with TRBJ2-2; TRBD1 matches at 7 bases. Germline V CDR1 and CDR2: MRHNA, SNTAGT. The CDR3 is 14 residues long. Trimming took 6 bases from V and 3 from J; bases not matched to a gene: 4.

The V call is TRBV3-1 (or the pseudogene TRBV3-2), the J call TRBJ1-3, with D possibly being TRBD1 (6 bases). Germline CDR1 and CDR2: LGHDT and YNNKEL (reference sequence). This CDR3 region has 14 residues. The V and J ends lost 3 bases and 4 bases respectively, with 10 bases between them. The CDR3 DNA is TGTGCCAGCAGCCAGGGGGCGTCCGGAAACACCATATATTTT. Its translation: CASSQGASGNTIYF.

The chain employs TRBV4-1 and TRBJ1-1, with 7 positions matching TRBD1. V lost 4 bases, J lost 3 bases, and 5 bases stayed unmatched. Germline lookup yields CDR1 MGHRA and CDR2 YSYEKL. The CDR3 spans 14 residues. CDR3 in DNA: TGCGCCAGCAGCCGGGGGACAGAATACACTGAAGCTTTCTTT. This gives the protein CASSRGTEYTEAFF.

With regard to this clone: Distinct nucleotide sequences in the sample also encode this CDR3. The chain combines TRBV19 with TRBJ1-1; no firm D call. The CDR3 spans 13 residues. The V gene's germline CDR1 is LNHDA and CDR2 SQIVND (reference sequence). V gave up 2 bases and J gave up 0 bases, with 4 bases separating them. The CDR3 spells CASSISVNTEAFF. In DNA, the CDR3 is TGTGCCAGTAGTATATCGGTGAACACTGAAGCTTTCTTT.

This rearrangement joins TRBV11-2 to TRBJ2-7, with TRBD2 identical over 10 bases. The germline V gene has CDR1 SGHAT and CDR2 FQNNGV. The CDR3 sequence is 16 residues long. J lost 4 bases, V lost 5 bases, and 11 bases had no gene match. The chain's CDR3 is CASSTLTSGSYYEQYV. The CDR3 coding sequence is TGTGCCAGCAGCACCCTGACTAGCGGGTCGTATTACGAGCAGTACGTC.

The chain carries TRBV27 and TRBJ2-3; D not certain. V was shortened by 6 bases and J by 1 base, with 11 bases between the two germline ends. CDR3 length equals 14 residues. In germline, CDR1 is MNHEY, CDR2 SMNVEV (reference sequence). The CDR3 coding sequence is TGTGCCAGCAGACGGCTAGAAGGCACAGATACGCAGTATTTT. Protein product: CASRRLEGTDTQYF.

Concerning this clone itself: Other nucleotide sequences from this sample produce the same CDR3. This chain connects TRBV6-2 or TRBV6-3 to TRBJ2-3; D is unclear. The length of the CDR3 is 13 residues. In germline, CDR1 is MNHEY, CDR2 SVGEGT. V gave up 6 bases and J gave up 0 bases, with 7 bases separating them. The CDR3 protein is CASSRTSTDTQYF. The CDR3 nucleotides are TGTGCCAGCAGCCGTACTAGCACAGATACGCAGTATTTT.

V gene TRBV18 combines with J gene TRBJ2-1, with D perhaps matching TRBD2 (6 bases). Germline V gene data show CDR1 as KGHSH and CDR2 as LQKENI. The CDR3 extends over 15 amino acids. The V and J ends lost 6 bases and 0 bases respectively, with 12 bases between them. The CDR3 spells CASSPGAFSYNEQFF. Here the CDR3 DNA reads TGTGCCAGCTCCCCGGGAGCCTTCTCCTACAATGAGCAGTTCTTC.

The chain carries TRBV2 and TRBJ2-1, with no clear D. The CDR3 has 13 amino acids. Germline loops: CDR1 SNHLY, CDR2 FYNNEI. V lost 8 bases to trimming and J lost 2 bases, with 10 bases between them. DNA of the CDR3: TGTGCCAGCTCCCGCGAAACCTACAATGAGCAGTTCTTC. Amino acids: CASSRETYNEQFF. Filled out from reference TRBV2 and TRBJ2-1, the complete variable domain reads EPEVTQTPSHQVTQMGQEVILRCVPISNHLYFYWYRQILGQKVEFLVSFYNNEISEKSEIFDDQFSVERPDGSNFTLKIRSTKLEDSAMYFCASSRETYNEQFFGPGTRLTVL.

The chain recombines TRBV7-2 with TRBJ2-1; 7 bases line up with TRBD2. Germline CDR1 reads SGHTA; CDR2 reads FQGNSA. Trimming at V came to 0 bases and at J to 5 bases, leaving 10 bases not matched to a gene. The CDR3 sequence is 17 residues long. In DNA, the CDR3 is TGTGCCAGCAGCTTAGCAAAGTCTAGCGGAGCTAACAATGAGCAGTTCTTC. Its translation: CASSLAKSSGANNEQFF.

This chain joins TRBV28 and TRBJ2-7, with 7 bases fitting TRBD1. V lost 3 bases to trimming and J lost 7 bases; unmatched junction nucleotides: 6. The CDR3 consists of 13 residues. CDR1 and CDR2 (germline): MDHEN, SYDVKM. The CDR3 sequence is CASSFFRGFEQYF. The CDR3 DNA sequence: TGTGCCAGCAGTTTTTTCAGGGGGTTTGAGCAGTACTTC.

The chain uses TRBV3-1 (or the pseudogene TRBV3-2) and TRBJ1-2; D call uncertain. Germline V gene lookup returns CDR1 LGHDT and CDR2 YNNKEL (reference sequence). Trimming pared 4 bases from V and 8 bases from J, leaving 14 bases between. The CDR3 runs to 13 residues. Here the CDR3 DNA reads TGTGCCAGCAGCCCCTCCCGTTCCCTAGGCTACACCTTC. This translates into CASSPSRSLGYTF.

The V and J genes are TRBV7-6 and TRBJ2-5; 10 bases agree with TRBD2. V was clipped by 5 bases and J by 5 bases; unmatched bases: 11. The CDR3 runs to 16 residues. Looked up from germline, CDR1 is SGHVS and CDR2 is FNYEAQ. CDR3 protein: CASSRGAGGSMETQYF. In DNA form, the CDR3 reads TGTGCCAGCAGCCGAGGAGCGGGAGGGTCAATGGAGACCCAGTACTTC.

The chain recombines TRBV27 with TRBJ2-7; no clear D gene. CDR3 length: 15 amino acids. Trimming took 2 bases from V and 0 from J, leaving 11 bases between them. Germline CDR1 MNHEY, CDR2 SMNVEV (reference sequence). The CDR3 region is CASSLVPHSSYEQYF. Here the CDR3 DNA reads TGTGCCAGCAGTTTAGTTCCGCACAGCTCCTACGAGCAGTACTTC.

The chain uses TRBV14 and TRBJ1-2; D possibly corresponds to TRBD1 (6 bases). CDR3 size: 16 residues. CDR1 is SGHDN, CDR2 FVKESK, per germline. Trimming cost V 5 bases and J 4 bases, with 20 bases left between them. The DNA for the CDR3 is TGTGCCAGCAGCACCGACGGGGCGGCCAGGGGCTATGGCTACACCTTC. This sequence encodes CASSTDGAARGYGYTF.

The rearrangement joins TRBV7-2 to TRBJ1-2; 9 nucleotides agree with TRBD1. There are 14 residues in the CDR3. Germline V lookup: CDR1 SGHTA, CDR2 FQGNSA. V lost 11 bases, J lost 8 bases, and 15 bases stayed unmatched. CDR3 loop: CAARTGVLTGGYTF. CDR3 coding DNA: TGTGCCGCCCGGACAGGGGTCCTCACGGGGGGCTACACCTTC.

The V call is TRBV19, the J call TRBJ1-5; D is uncertain. The CDR3 extends over 12 amino acids. V was trimmed by 3 bases and J by 4 bases, leaving 4 bases between them. The V gene's germline CDR1 is LNHDA and CDR2 SQIVND (reference sequence). CDR3 DNA sequence: TGTGCCAGTAGTATCGGGAATCAGCCCCAGCATTTT. Amino acid sequence: CASSIGNQPQHF.

The V and J genes are TRBV7-8 and TRBJ1-3; D possibly corresponds to TRBD1 (6 bases). With 11 bases removed from V and 4 bases from J, the gap between germline ends came to 15 bases. CDR1 SGHVS and CDR2 FQNEAQ come from the germline V gene. The CDR3 contains 13 residues. This CDR3 reads CAAGGAMGNTIYF. The CDR3 bases are TGTGCCGCTGGGGGGGCGATGGGAAACACCATATATTTT.

This chain joins TRBV6-5 and TRBJ1-1, with D possibly matching TRBD1 (5 bases). Trimming cost V 0 bases and J 7 bases, with 9 bases left between them. CDR3 length equals 13 residues. The germline gives CDR1 MNHEY, CDR2 SVGAGI. CDR3 in amino acids: CASSYSWGVEAFF. In DNA form, the CDR3 reads TGTGCCAGCAGTTACTCGTGGGGGGTTGAAGCTTTCTTT.